This T cell receptor beta chain appears in the sequencing data of a study of cytomegalovirus exposure and HLA in healthy donors. Looking at the study overall: Earlier sequencing of some 190 million T cells yielded 100 million to 120 million unique TCR beta sequences.

Both 60 Vbeta primers and 13 Jbeta primers went into the PCR. Assay: immunoSEQ multiplex PCR; the TCRdb copy retains only in-frame clones and omits some. Among over 100,000 clones listed, about three quarters were seen once. Concerning this clone: Its antigen is unidentified.

Overall study findings and caveats: As confirmed in vitro, a few CMV-associated chains were specific for CMV antigens. In a later analysis, parvovirus B19, influenza, CMV and Epstein-Barr virus appeared linked to several top co-occurrence clusters. Earlier analysis looked at TCR beta V segments, and most were productive about 90% or about 30% of the time.

The CDR3 length is 15 residues. The germline CDR1 and CDR2 sequences are MNHEY and SMNVEV (reference sequence). V gave up 1 base and J gave up 10 bases; unmatched junction bases: 7. The clonotype originates from a man in his fifties in good health and CMV-seropositive. Sequenced material: PBMCs. This chain connects TRBV27 to TRBJ1-4, with 9 bases lining up with TRBD1. The CDR3 here is CASSLFGTGSGKLFF. The DNA for the CDR3 is TGTGCCAGCAGTTTATTTGGGACAGGGTCAGGAAAACTGTTTTTT.